The present T cell receptor beta chain was sequenced within a study of T cell responses to AZD1222 COVID-19 vaccine. Whole-study findings and limits: Donors were largely white British and mainly female; clonal diversity was possibly underestimated. Spike-specific TCRs gained breadth and depth after people received two AZD1222 doses.

CDR1 MGHRA and CDR2 YSYEKL come from the germline V gene. Trimming took off 1 base at V and 2 bases at J, with 8 bases between the two ends. CDR3 length equals 14 residues. Assay used: immunoSEQ multiplex PCR; TCRdb lists only in-frame clones, some missing. Of 130,000 or so clones listed, roughly 92% were seen once; the top ten hold over 1.5%. In regard to this clone: Its antigen is currently unknown.

Sequenced here: peripheral blood, sampled on day 0 of AZD1222 vaccination. This rearrangement joins TRBV4-1 to TRBJ1-2, with D maybe TRBD1 (6 bases). The sequence came from an adult in good health. The CDR3 region is CASSQARGNYGYTF. In DNA, the CDR3 is TGCGCCAGCAGCCAAGCAAGGGGGAACTATGGCTACACCTTC.